This TCR beta chain derives from a study of blood T cell repertoires in COVID-19. V shed 8 bases, J shed 3 bases, and the junction held 6 bases outside the gene matches. The germline V gene has CDR1 SGHVS and CDR2 FQNEAQ. The length of the CDR3 is 14 residues. Generated by immunoSEQ multiplex PCR, the TCRdb table keeps only in-frame clones and is missing some. The sample has over 45,000 clones, roughly 90% seen once; the top ten hold around 3.9%. The sequenced material came from peripheral blood. The chain combines TRBV7-8 with TRBJ2-2; the match to TRBD2 covers 7 bases. The source of this sequence is a man in his fifties or sixties with acute or convalescent COVID-19. Written as DNA, the CDR3 is TGTGCCAGCCCTCGGGGGGAGGACACCGGGGAGCTGTTTTTT. Amino acids: CASPRGEDTGELFF.